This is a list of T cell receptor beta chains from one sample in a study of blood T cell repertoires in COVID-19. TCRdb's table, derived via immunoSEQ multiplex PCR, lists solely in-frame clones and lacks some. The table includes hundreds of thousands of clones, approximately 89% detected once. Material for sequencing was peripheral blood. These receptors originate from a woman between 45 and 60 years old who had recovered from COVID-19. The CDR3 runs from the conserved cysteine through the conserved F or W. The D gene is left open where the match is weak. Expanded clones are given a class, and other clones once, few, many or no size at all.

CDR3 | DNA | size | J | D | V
CASSQESGSSYNEQFF | TGCGCCAGCAGCCAGGAAAGCGGGAGCTCCTACAATGAGCAGTTCTTC | once | TRBJ2-1 | TRBD2 | TRBV4-3
CASSVADTTPYGYTF | TGTGCCAGCAGCGTAGCTGACACAACCCCCTATGGCTACACCTTC | . | TRBJ1-2 | . | TRBV9
CASSRAAGYEQYF | TGTGCCAGCAGTCGCGCAGCGGGCTACGAGCAGTACTTC | . | TRBJ2-7 | . | TRBV27
CASSRDSPFRYTF | TGTGCCAGCAGTCGGGACAGCCCTTTTCGCTACACCTTC | . | TRBJ1-2 | TRBD1 | TRBV28
CSVGGSGQTRTDTQYF | TGCAGCGTTGGGGGGTCGGGACAGACCCGCACAGATACGCAGTATTTT | . | TRBJ2-3 | TRBD1 | TRBV29-1
CASRPSRTAHQPQHF | TGTGCCAGCAGACCAAGCCGGACAGCCCATCAGCCCCAGCATTTT | . | TRBJ1-5 | . | TRBV28
CASSTGQGNDEQYF | TGCGCCAGCAGCACGGGACAGGGAAACGACGAGCAGTACTTC | . | TRBJ2-7 | TRBD1 | TRBV5-1
CASSAGTVNKLFF | TGTGCCAGTAGTGCCGGGACAGTGAATAAACTGTTTTTT | . | TRBJ1-4 | TRBD1 | TRBV19
CASSGTDRELPYGYTF | TGTGCCAGCAGCGGAACCGACAGGGAACTACCCTATGGCTACACCTTC | . | TRBJ1-2 | TRBD1 | TRBV7-9
CASRVGNTEAFF | TGTGCCAGCAGGGTCGGGAACACTGAAGCTTTCTTT | once | TRBJ1-1 | . | TRBV12-3/TRBV12-4
CASSLRLHTPLSYEQYF | TGTGCCAGCTCACTAAGACTCCACACCCCCCTCTCCTACGAGCAGTACTTC | . | TRBJ2-7 | . | TRBV18
CAWSSGGNTIYF | TGTGCCTGGAGTTCAGGGGGAAACACCATATATTTT | . | TRBJ1-3 | . | TRBV30
CASSQSSGYNEQFF | TGCGCCAGCAGCCAATCTAGCGGGTACAATGAGCAGTTCTTC | . | TRBJ2-1 | TRBD2 | TRBV4-1
CASSLSTGSGTGELFF | TGTGCCAGCAGCTTATCGACAGGGTCAGGGACCGGGGAGCTGTTTTTT | . | TRBJ2-2 | TRBD1 | TRBV7-3
CASSIFPPTGNYGYTF | TGTGCCAGCAGTATATTCCCCCCCACTGGTAACTATGGCTACACCTTC | . | TRBJ1-2 | . | TRBV27
CASSQGLAGRETQYF | TGTGCCAGCAGCCAAGGACTAGCGGGACGTGAGACCCAGTACTTC | many | TRBJ2-5 | TRBD2 | TRBV14
CASNPGVRGEKLFF | TGTGCCAGCAACCCGGGGGTCCGAGGGGAAAAACTGTTTTTT | . | TRBJ1-4 | . | TRBV28
CSGAINSPLHF | TGCAGTGGGGCTATAAATTCACCCCTCCACTTT | . | TRBJ1-6 | . | TRBV20-1
CASSNPQVGGSYEQYF | TGTGCCAGCAGCAACCCCCAGGTAGGAGGGTCCTACGAGCAGTACTTC | . | TRBJ2-7 | . | TRBV6-4
CASSLWSSGANVLTF | TGTGCCAGCAGTTTATGGAGCTCTGGGGCCAACGTCCTGACTTTC | . | TRBJ2-6 | . | TRBV27
CASSPGLAGDEQYF | TGTGCCAGCAGCCCGGGACTAGCGGGAGACGAGCAGTACTTC | . | TRBJ2-7 | TRBD2 | TRBV3-1/TRBV3-2
CASSPGTSSGEQFF | TGCGCCAGCAGCCCAGGGACTAGCAGTGGTGAGCAGTTCTTC | . | TRBJ2-1 | TRBD2 | TRBV4-3
CASSLTPDRGSHEQFF | TGTGCCAGCAGCCTTACCCCGGACAGGGGATCACATGAGCAGTTCTTC | . | TRBJ2-1 | TRBD1 | TRBV2
CASSEAASGTYEQYF | TGTGCCAGCAGTGAAGCGGCTTCAGGTACCTACGAGCAGTACTTC | once | TRBJ2-7 | . | TRBV6-1
CASSSRDRGEQYF | TGTGCCAGCAGCTCCCGGGACAGAGGCGAGCAGTACTTC | . | TRBJ2-7 | TRBD1 | TRBV28
CASSPRDSRTDGYTF | TGTGCCAGCAGCCCTCGGGACAGTCGAACAGATGGCTACACCTTC | many | TRBJ1-2 | TRBD1 | TRBV7-3
CAWSGLKAGGPTGELFF | TGTGCCTGGAGCGGATTAAAAGCGGGAGGGCCTACCGGGGAGCTGTTTTTT | . | TRBJ2-2 | TRBD2 | TRBV30